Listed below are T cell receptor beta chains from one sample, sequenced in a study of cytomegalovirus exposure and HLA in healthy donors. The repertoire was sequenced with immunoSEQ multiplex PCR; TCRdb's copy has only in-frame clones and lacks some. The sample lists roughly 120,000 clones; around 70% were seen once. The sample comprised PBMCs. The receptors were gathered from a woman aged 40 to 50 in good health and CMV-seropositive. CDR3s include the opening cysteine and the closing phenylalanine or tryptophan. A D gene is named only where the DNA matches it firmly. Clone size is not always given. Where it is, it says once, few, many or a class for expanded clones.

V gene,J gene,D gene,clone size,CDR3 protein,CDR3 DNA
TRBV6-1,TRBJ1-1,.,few,CASSLLNTEAFF,TGTGCCAGCAGTCTCCTGAACACTGAAGCTTTCTTT
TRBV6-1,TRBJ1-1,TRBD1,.,CASLFDRVGEAFF,TGTGCCAGCCTTTTTGACAGGGTGGGTGAAGCTTTCTTT
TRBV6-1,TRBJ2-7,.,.,CASRAGDYEQYF,TGTGCCAGCAGGGCCGGGGACTACGAGCAGTACTTC
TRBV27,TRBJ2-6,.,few,CASSSQVSGANVLTF,TGTGCCAGCAGTTCTCAGGTCTCTGGGGCCAACGTCCTGACTTTC
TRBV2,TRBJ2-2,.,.,CASGKQGGAGELFF,TGTGCCAGCGGTAAACAGGGAGGGGCCGGGGAGCTGTTTTTT
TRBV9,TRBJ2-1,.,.,CASSPIRLLSYNEQFF,TGTGCCAGCAGCCCCATCAGACTTTTGTCCTACAATGAGCAGTTCTTC
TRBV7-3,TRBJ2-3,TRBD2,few,CASSLMAGGSTDTQYF,TGTGCCAGCAGCTTAATGGCGGGGGGGAGCACAGATACGCAGTATTTT
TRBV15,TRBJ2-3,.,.,CATSRVSGRVTDTQYF,TGTGCCACCAGCAGAGTGTCCGGCAGGGTGACAGATACGCAGTATTTT
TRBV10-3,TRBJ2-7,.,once,CAISIFAGSLLYYEQYF,TGTGCCATCAGCATCTTCGCTGGGAGCCTCCTCTACTACGAGCAGTACTTC
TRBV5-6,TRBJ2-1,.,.,CASSLVGKRPYNEQFF,TGTGCCAGCAGCTTGGTAGGGAAGCGGCCCTACAATGAGCAGTTCTTC
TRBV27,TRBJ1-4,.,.,CARWARRSHEKLFF,TGTGCCAGGTGGGCCCGACGGTCCCACGAAAAACTGTTTTTT
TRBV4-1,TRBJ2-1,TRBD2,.,CASSQGGLAGYNEQFF,TGCGCCAGCAGCCAGGGGGGGCTAGCGGGGTACAATGAGCAGTTCTTC
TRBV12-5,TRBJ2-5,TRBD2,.,CASGPGLAGGLGETQYF,TGTGCTAGTGGCCCGGGACTAGCGGGGGGGCTAGGAGAGACCCAGTACTTC
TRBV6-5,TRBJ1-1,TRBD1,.,CASNSGQLNTEAFF,TGTGCCAGCAACTCGGGACAGTTGAACACTGAAGCTTTCTTT
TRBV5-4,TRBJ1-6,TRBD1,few,CASSLGFGQGAGNSPLHF,TGTGCCAGCAGCTTGGGGTTTGGTCAGGGGGCAGGGAATTCACCCCTCCACTTT
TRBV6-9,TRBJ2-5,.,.,CASRRTRMETQYF,TGTGCCAGCAGGCGTACTAGAATGGAGACCCAGTACTTC
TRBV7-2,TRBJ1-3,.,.,CASSLSDSLATIYF,TGTGCCAGCAGCTTATCCGACAGTCTTGCCACCATATATTTT
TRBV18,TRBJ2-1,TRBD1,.,CASSPLKGQGARNEQFF,TGTGCCAGCTCACCCCTAAAAGGACAGGGGGCTCGGAATGAGCAGTTCTTC
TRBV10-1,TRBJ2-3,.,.,CASHFNGTQYF,TGCGCCAGCCACTTCAACGGGACGCAGTATTTT
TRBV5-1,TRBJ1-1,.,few,CASSLDRGNTEAFF,TGCGCCAGCAGCTTGGATAGGGGGAACACTGAAGCTTTCTTT
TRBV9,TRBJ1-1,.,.,CASSPVDRTATEAFF,TGTGCCAGCAGCCCGGTAGACAGGACGGCCACTGAAGCTTTCTTT
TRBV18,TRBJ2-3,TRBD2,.,CASSPGLARDTQYF,TGTGCCAGCTCTCCAGGACTAGCCCGAGATACGCAGTATTTT
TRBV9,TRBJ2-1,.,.,CASSVVGRVSYNEQFF,TGTGCCAGCAGCGTAGTCGGTCGGGTCTCCTACAATGAGCAGTTCTTC
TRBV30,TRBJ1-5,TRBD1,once,CAWSFGTGRDQPQHF,TGTGCCTGGAGTTTTGGGACAGGGAGGGATCAGCCCCAGCATTTT
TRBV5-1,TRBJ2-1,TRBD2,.,CASSSLAGMDNEQFF,TGCGCCAGCAGCTCATTAGCGGGGATGGACAATGAGCAGTTCTTC
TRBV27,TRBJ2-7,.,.,CASSLNGAYEQYF,TGTGCCAGCAGCCTTAACGGAGCTTACGAGCAGTACTTC
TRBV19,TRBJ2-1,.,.,CASRTQGNEQFF,TGTGCCAGTAGGACTCAGGGGAATGAGCAGTTCTTC
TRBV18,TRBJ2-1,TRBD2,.,CASSPPGPGGGEQFF,TGTGCCAGCTCACCCCCGGGGCCCGGGGGGGGTGAGCAGTTCTTC
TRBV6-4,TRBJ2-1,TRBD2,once,CASSDSGGTSTEQFF,TGTGCCAGCAGTGACAGCGGGGGGACTAGCACTGAGCAGTTCTTC
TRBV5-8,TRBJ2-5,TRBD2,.,CASSNGLAGGQETQYF,TGTGCCAGCAGTAACGGACTAGCGGGGGGACAAGAGACCCAGTACTTC
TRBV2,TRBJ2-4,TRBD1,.,CASSARTGEDIQYF,TGTGCCAGCAGTGCTCGGACAGGGGAGGACATTCAGTACTTC
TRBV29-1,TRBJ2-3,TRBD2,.,CSATSGGGTDTQYF,TGCAGCGCAACTAGCGGGGGGGGCACAGATACGCAGTATTTT
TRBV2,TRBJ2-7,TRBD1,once,CASSDPDRGDYEQYF,TGTGCCAGCAGTGACCCCGACAGGGGGGACTACGAGCAGTACTTC
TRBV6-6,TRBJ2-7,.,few,CASRYAESNVYEQYF,TGTGCCAGCAGATACGCGGAGAGCAATGTCTACGAGCAGTACTTC
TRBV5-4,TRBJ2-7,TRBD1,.,CASSQTGSYEQYF,TGTGCCAGCAGCCAGACAGGGTCCTACGAGCAGTACTTC
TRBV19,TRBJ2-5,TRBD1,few,CASSFWTGGETQYF,TGTGCCAGCAGTTTCTGGACAGGGGGGGAGACCCAGTACTTC